This entry concerns a single T cell receptor (beta chain). This entry belongs to a study of beta chain features in type 1 diabetes. The whole isolated RNA underwent reverse transcription, so sequencing captured expressed TCRB transcripts. Some clones are missing from TCRdb's copy, which holds only in-frame ones; the method was immunoSEQ multiplex PCR. Of a few hundred thousand clones in the sample, roughly 16% were seen once. V lost 6 bases, J lost 1 base, and 21 bases lay in between. Germline CDR1 MDHEN, CDR2 SYDVKM. This CDR3 is built from 17 residues. Sequencing input: naive CD4+ T cells from blood. The rearrangement joins TRBV28 to TRBJ1-1, with a tentative D call TRBD1 (5 bases). This TCR was recovered from a woman between 18 and 29 years old in good health. The CDR3 DNA is TGTGCCAGCAGACAGGTTCTTGGGTTGGGGTCGAACACTGAAGCTTTCTTT. Its translation is CASRQVLGLGSNTEAFF.